This paragraph reports one T cell receptor beta chain. Antigen specificity is unknown. These data are taken from a study of OX40 agonist ivuxolimab in advanced cancers. Study-level information: Administration of intravenous ivuxolimab to patients occurred every 2 weeks at 0.01 to 10 mg/kg. Findings of the study overall: Low levels of normalized T-cell clonal expansion also appeared in some nonresponders. There were, on average, more expanded clones in CD8+ T cells than in CD4+.

The data were produced by immunoSEQ multiplex PCR, yet TCRdb's version contains in-frame clones alone and is incomplete. The table lists 35,000 to 55,000 clones, roughly four fifths of them singletons. People who had autoimmune disease history or systemic immunosuppression were excluded. Germline CDR1 and CDR2: MNHEY and SVGAGI. V was clipped by 0 bases and J by 4 bases, with 9 bases between them. The CDR3 length is 14 residues. The source material was CD4+ or CD8+ T cells sorted from blood, sampled in a trial of the OX40 agonist ivuxolimab. This rearrangement joins TRBV6-5 to TRBJ2-5; D may match TRBD1 or TRBD2 (6 bases each). The clonotype comes from an adult with an advanced solid tumor such as melanoma, head and neck, liver or kidney cancer. CDR3 nucleotide sequence: TGTGCCAGCAGTTACTCTAAGGGGGGAGAGACCCAGTACTTC. This gives the protein CASSYSKGGETQYF.